Listed below are T cell receptor beta chains from one sample, sequenced in a study of cytomegalovirus exposure and HLA in healthy donors. The repertoire was sequenced with immunoSEQ multiplex PCR; TCRdb's copy has only in-frame clones and lacks some. The repertoire holds approximately 140,000 clones, 82% seen once, with under 2% in the top ten. Source material: PBMCs. The receptors stem from a woman between 35 and 50 years old in good health and CMV-seronegative. Each CDR3 is given with its conserved first and last residue. Fields, in order: D gene, J gene, V gene, clone size, CDR3 protein, CDR3 DNA. A D gene is named only where the DNA matches it firmly. Expanded clones are given a class, and other clones once, few, many or no size at all.

>NA|TRBJ1-4|TRBV18|once
CASSFSWEANEKLFF
TGTGCCAGCTCTTTCTCCTGGGAGGCTAATGAAAAACTGTTTTTT
>NA|TRBJ2-5|TRBV5-1|NA
CASSLQVETQYF
TGCGCCAGCAGCTTGCAGGTAGAGACCCAGTACTTC
>NA|TRBJ1-3|TRBV28|once
CASSLHGGDTIYF
TGTGCCAGCAGTCTACACGGCGGGGACACCATATATTTT
>NA|TRBJ1-5|TRBV19|NA
CASSMEGIQPQHF
TGTGCCAGTAGTATGGAGGGAATACAGCCCCAGCATTTT
>TRBD2|TRBJ2-7|TRBV2|NA
CASTSGREIYEQYF
TGTGCCAGTACTAGCGGGAGGGAGATTTACGAGCAGTACTTC
>TRBD2|TRBJ2-7|TRBV7-2|few
CASTNPGLAAYEQYF
TGTGCCAGCACCAATCCGGGACTAGCGGCTTACGAGCAGTACTTC
>NA|TRBJ2-2|TRBV4-3|NA
CASSQDRIQTGELFF
TGCGCCAGCAGCCAAGATAGGATCCAGACTGGGGAGCTGTTTTTT
>NA|TRBJ2-5|TRBV2|NA
CASLRERTRGRETQYF
TGTGCCAGCCTAAGAGAGAGGACAAGGGGGAGAGAGACCCAGTACTTC
>NA|TRBJ1-5|TRBV5-4|NA
CASSLGGPGLSSNQPQHF
TGTGCCAGCAGCTTGGGAGGTCCAGGGCTTTCAAGCAATCAGCCCCAGCATTTT
>TRBD1|TRBJ2-7|TRBV28|once
CASRVGQATFSYEQYF
TGTGCCAGCAGGGTAGGACAGGCAACCTTCTCCTACGAGCAGTACTTC
>NA|TRBJ1-2|TRBV5-6|NA
CASSFGQNYGYTF
TGTGCCAGCAGCTTTGGACAGAACTATGGCTACACCTTC
>NA|TRBJ2-3|TRBV7-9|NA
CASSLALRDPSDTQYF
TGTGCCAGCAGCTTAGCGCTGCGGGACCCCTCAGATACGCAGTATTTT
>TRBD1|TRBJ2-7|TRBV5-1|NA
CASARAGGSGSIPLEQYF
TGCGCCAGCGCCCGGGCAGGGGGCTCCGGGAGTATCCCCCTCGAGCAGTACTTC
>NA|TRBJ1-5|TRBV2|NA
CASRSRGLDQPQHF
TGTGCCAGCAGATCTCGTGGGCTGGATCAGCCCCAGCATTTT
>TRBD2|TRBJ2-3|TRBV5-1|NA
CASSISSGSTDTQYF
TGCGCCAGCAGCATCTCTAGCGGGAGTACAGATACGCAGTATTTT
>NA|TRBJ2-7|TRBV18|NA
CASSPSRATEQYF
TGTGCCAGCTCACCCTCTAGAGCGACCGAGCAGTACTTC
>NA|TRBJ1-1|TRBV6-5|NA
CASSYLTANTEAFF
TGTGCCAGCAGTTACCTTACAGCGAACACTGAAGCTTTCTTT
>TRBD2|TRBJ2-1|TRBV4-3|NA
CASSQAIGSTSGRNEQFF
TGCGCCAGCAGCCAAGCTATCGGCTCGACTAGCGGTAGGAATGAGCAGTTCTTC
>NA|TRBJ1-1|TRBV29-1|NA
CSVVVGRAEAFF
TGCAGCGTTGTAGTCGGCAGGGCTGAAGCTTTCTTT
>NA|TRBJ1-5|TRBV18|NA
CASSSNEGRYQPQHF
TGTGCCAGCTCATCGAATGAGGGCAGATATCAGCCCCAGCATTTT
>NA|TRBJ1-1|TRBV14|NA
CASSQDRVTEAFF
TGTGCCAGCAGCCAAGATCGGGTCACCGAAGCTTTCTTT
>TRBD1|TRBJ1-2|TRBV28|few
CASRGTANYGYTF
TGTGCCAGCAGGGGGACAGCTAACTATGGCTACACCTTC
>NA|TRBJ2-2|TRBV10-1|few
CASSEVALNTGELFF
TGCGCCAGCAGTGAGGTAGCCTTGAACACCGGGGAGCTGTTTTTT
>TRBD1|TRBJ1-1|TRBV7-8|NA
CASSLRWTGMNTEAFF
TGTGCCAGCAGCTTACGTTGGACAGGCATGAACACTGAAGCTTTCTTT
>NA|TRBJ1-1|TRBV4-3|NA
CASSQAGQMNTEAFF
TGCGCCAGCAGCCAAGCTGGACAGATGAACACTGAAGCTTTCTTT
>TRBD2|TRBJ2-1|TRBV11-2|NA
CASSPGGSRVNEQFF
TGTGCCAGCAGCCCAGGCGGGAGCAGAGTTAATGAGCAGTTCTTC
>TRBD1|TRBJ2-7|TRBV9|NA
CASSVDPGGREQYF
TGTGCCAGCAGCGTAGATCCAGGGGGCCGGGAGCAGTACTTC
>TRBD2|TRBJ2-7|TRBV5-1|few
CASSLVPLAGDEQYF
TGCGCCAGCAGCTTGGTCCCCCTAGCGGGAGACGAGCAGTACTTC
>NA|TRBJ2-1|TRBV5-1|NA
CASSLEYPGTPDLYNEQFF
TGCGCCAGCAGCTTGGAGTATCCTGGGACACCGGACCTTTACAATGAGCAGTTCTTC
>TRBD1|TRBJ2-7|TRBV4-3|NA
CASSQDPGQGSEQYF
TGCGCCAGCAGCCAAGATCCCGGACAGGGGTCCGAGCAGTACTTC
>NA|TRBJ2-4|TRBV28|NA
CASGYGGFAKNIQYF
TGTGCCAGCGGCTACGGGGGATTCGCCAAAAACATTCAGTACTTC
>NA|TRBJ2-5|TRBV27|NA
CASSLNPTEQQQTQYF
TGTGCCAGCAGTCTTAACCCGACAGAGCAGCAACAGACCCAGTACTTC
>NA|TRBJ2-7|TRBV7-9|NA
CASSLDAQGNEQYF
TGTGCCAGCAGCTTAGACGCGCAGGGAAACGAGCAGTACTTC
>NA|TRBJ2-2|TRBV7-9|NA
CASSADSTGELFF
TGTGCCAGCAGCGCAGACAGCACCGGGGAGCTGTTTTTT
>TRBD2|TRBJ2-7|TRBV2|NA
CASTPLAGQYF
TGTGCCAGCACCCCACTAGCGGGACAGTACTTC
>NA|TRBJ2-2|TRBV2|NA
CASFTGWRELFF
TGTGCCAGCTTTACGGGATGGCGGGAGCTGTTTTTT
>TRBD2|TRBJ2-3|TRBV7-9|NA
CASSFSGSGDTQYF
TGTGCCAGCAGCTTTAGCGGGAGTGGGGATACGCAGTATTTT
>TRBD2|TRBJ2-5|TRBV14|NA
CASSQDFAGAKETQYF
TGTGCCAGCAGCCAAGATTTCGCGGGAGCAAAGGAGACCCAGTACTTC
>TRBD1|TRBJ1-1|TRBV10-3|NA
CAISGNRGQGVNTEAFF
TGTGCCATCAGTGGAAACAGGGGGCAAGGAGTGAACACTGAAGCTTTCTTT
>TRBD2|TRBJ2-3|TRBV10-3|few
CAISDGTSGTTDTQYF
TGTGCCATCAGTGATGGGACTAGCGGGACCACAGATACGCAGTATTTT
>NA|TRBJ2-7|TRBV19|NA
CASSTTGYGHEQYF
TGTGCCAGTAGTACCACAGGGTACGGCCACGAGCAGTACTTC
>TRBD1|TRBJ1-5|TRBV6-6|NA
CASSSGQGNQPQHF
TGTGCCAGCAGCTCGGGACAGGGAAATCAGCCCCAGCATTTT
>TRBD1|TRBJ2-6|TRBV4-3|NA
CASSLMPGQGFSGANVLTF
TGCGCCAGCAGCCTGATGCCGGGACAGGGGTTCTCTGGGGCCAACGTCCTGACTTTC
>NA|TRBJ2-5|TRBV27|NA
CASSVSGQVRETQYF
TGTGCCAGCAGTGTTAGTGGACAAGTCAGGGAGACCCAGTACTTC
>TRBD2|TRBJ2-3|TRBV5-4|NA
CASNSGGVLDTQYF
TGTGCCAGCAACTCCGGGGGGGTTCTGGATACGCAGTATTTT
>TRBD1|TRBJ1-4|TRBV7-2|NA
CASSLGPGQGGEKLFF
TGTGCCAGCAGCTTAGGGCCGGGACAGGGGGGCGAAAAACTGTTTTTT
>TRBD2|TRBJ2-7|TRBV18|NA
CASSRASSGRADEQYF
TGTGCCAGCTCCCGCGCCTCTAGCGGGAGGGCCGACGAGCAGTACTTC
>NA|TRBJ2-1|TRBV6-6|once
CASSSNNEQFF
TGTGCCAGCAGTTCCAACAATGAGCAGTTCTTC
>NA|TRBJ1-2|TRBV21-1|NA
CARPYPGLDHPNYGYTF
TGTGCCAGGCCCTATCCGGGACTAGATCACCCTAACTATGGCTACACCTTC
>NA|TRBJ2-5|TRBV4-2|NA
CASSPRSGEETQYF
TGTGCCAGCAGCCCCCGATCCGGGGAGGAGACCCAGTACTTC
>NA|TRBJ1-6|TRBV7-6|NA
CASSQTPTGNNSPLHF
TGTGCCAGCAGCCAGACACCGACAGGAAATAATTCACCCCTCCACTTT